The clone carrying this TCR beta chain has ten or more counts. This entry belongs to a study of T cells in Graves' hyperthyroidism and ophthalmopathy. The V and J ends lost 6 bases and 6 bases, in that order; junction bases with no gene match: 5. The CDR3 has 14 amino acids. The CDR3 regions of TCR beta were amplified from RNA transcripts. HTBI primers were used for first-round RT-PCR of the TCR CDR3. TCRdb fed the multiplex PCR reads into MiXCR, producing one record per CDR3 protein. The repertoire holds about 200,000 distinct CDR3 sequences, about 18% seen once, with around two fifths in the top ten.

The sample consisted of blood. The rearrangement uses TRBV12-3 or TRBV12-4 and TRBJ1-5, with 10 bases that match TRBD1. The TCR originated in a man in his forties or fifties with Graves' hyperthyroidism. The CDR3 region is CASRVDRGAQPQHF. The CDR3, as DNA: TGTGCCAGCAGAGTGGACAGGGGGGCTCAGCCCCAGCATTTT.